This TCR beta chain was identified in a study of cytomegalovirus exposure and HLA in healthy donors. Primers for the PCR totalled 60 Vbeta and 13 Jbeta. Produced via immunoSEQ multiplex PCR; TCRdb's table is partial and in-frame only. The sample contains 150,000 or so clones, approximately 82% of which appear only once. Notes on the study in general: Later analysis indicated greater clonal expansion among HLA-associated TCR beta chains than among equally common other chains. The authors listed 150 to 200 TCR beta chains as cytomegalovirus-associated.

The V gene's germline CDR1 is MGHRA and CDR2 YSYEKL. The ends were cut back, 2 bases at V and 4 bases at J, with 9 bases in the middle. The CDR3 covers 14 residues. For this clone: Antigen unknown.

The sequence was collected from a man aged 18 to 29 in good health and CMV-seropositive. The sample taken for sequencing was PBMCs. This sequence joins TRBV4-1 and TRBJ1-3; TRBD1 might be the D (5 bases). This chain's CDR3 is CASSQFGGGNTIYF. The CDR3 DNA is TGCGCCAGCAGCCAATTTGGGGGGGGAAACACCATATATTTT.